One sample yielded the 15 T cell receptor beta chains listed below, sequenced in a study of beta chain features in type 1 diabetes. Expressed TCRB transcripts got sequenced, as all isolated RNA was reverse transcribed. Method: immunoSEQ multiplex PCR; TCRdb's copy keeps in-frame clones and lacks some. The data hold 160,000 or so clones, with 11% observed a single time. The sequenced sample consisted of central memory CD4+ T cells from blood. The receptors derive from a man aged 18 to 35 in good health.

This clone has more than one count but fewer than ten. Different DNA sequences within this sample yield the same CDR3. The chain is built from TRBV6-6 and TRBJ2-7; 7 bases align to TRBD1. J lost 2 bases, V lost 5 bases, and 0 bases had no gene match. The length of the CDR3 is 12 residues. Germline lookup yields CDR1 MNHNY and CDR2 SVGAGI (reference sequence). In DNA, the CDR3 is TGTGCCAGCAGTGGGACAGCCTACGAGCAGTACTTC. Protein sequence: CASSGTAYEQYF.

CDR3 DNA: TGCAGCGTTGCCTACGGGTCCTACGAGCAGTACTTC. This gives the protein CSVAYGSYEQYF. The chain joins TRBV29-1 to TRBJ2-7, with D uncertain. The CDR3 has 12 residues. V lost 4 bases and J lost 1, with 8 bases in between. Germline V gene data show CDR1 as SQVTM and CDR2 as ANQGSEA.

This clone occurred a few times. The rearrangement joins TRBV28 to TRBJ1-2, with D possibly being TRBD1 (5 bases). Trimming pared 11 bases from V and 7 bases from J, leaving 17 bases between. The CDR3 loop spans 12 amino acids. Per germline, CDR1 MDHEN and CDR2 SYDVKM. CDR3 in amino acids: CAVRTTRGGYTF. In DNA form, the CDR3 reads TGTGCCGTCCGGACAACGCGCGGTGGCTACACCTTC.

A few counts support this clone. This chain uses TRBV7-3 with TRBJ2-7, with 9 bases lining up with TRBD1. Germline lookup yields CDR1 SGHTA and CDR2 FQGTGA. The CDR3 extends over 14 amino acids. V gave up 5 bases and J gave up 4 bases; unmatched junction bases: 6. The CDR3 coding sequence is TGTGCCAGCAGCCCCGGGACAGGGCCATACGAGCAGTACTTC. Its translation is CASSPGTGPYEQYF.

In this sample, this clone turned up a few times. The CDR3 sequence: CASSLGQKNYGYTF. CDR3 DNA: TGTGCCAGCAGCTTGGGACAGAAAAACTATGGCTACACCTTC. This chain joins TRBV5-6 and TRBJ1-2, with D perhaps TRBD1 (5 bases). The V end was cut by 0 bases, the J end by 2 bases, with 8 bases between. This CDR3 is built from 14 residues. Germline CDR1 reads SGHDT; CDR2 reads YYEEEE.

At least ten counts were recorded for this clone. This chain connects TRBV5-4 to TRBJ2-3; D is unresolved. CDR1 and CDR2 from the germline V gene are SGHNT and YYREEE (reference sequence). The CDR3 loop spans 11 amino acids. Trimming left V 3 bases short and J 5 bases short, with 4 bases between. DNA for the CDR3: TGTGCCAGCAGCTCCCAAGATACGCAGTATTTT. Its translation is CASSSQDTQYF.

This clone was counted ten times or more. The rearrangement joins TRBV28 to TRBJ2-6, with D perhaps matching TRBD1 (6 bases). The germline V and J ends were trimmed by 5 bases and 2 bases, with 10 bases remaining between them. The germline CDR1 and CDR2 sequences are MDHEN and SYDVKM. The CDR3 length is 15 residues. CDR3 sequence reads: CASSTPGAGANVLTF. CDR3 nucleotide sequence: TGTGCCAGCAGTACCCCAGGGGCTGGGGCCAACGTCCTGACTTTC.

This sequence joins TRBV28 and TRBJ1-2, with 10 bases aligning to TRBD1. The junction had 9 bases not matched to a gene; V was cut back by 5 bases and J by 6 bases. The CDR3 extends over 15 amino acids. In germline, CDR1 is MDHEN, CDR2 SYDVKM. CDR3 bases: TGTGCCAGCAGTCTACAGACGACAGGGGGCAATGGCTACACCTTC. It specifies CASSLQTTGGNGYTF.

The rearrangement uses TRBV19 and TRBJ2-4; perhaps TRBD1 as D (6 bases). Germline V gene lookup returns CDR1 LNHDA and CDR2 SQIVND (reference sequence). This CDR3 region has 13 residues. V lost 8 bases and J lost 4, with 12 bases in between. The CDR3 DNA reads TGTGCCAGTGCTGAAGGACAGAAAAACATTCAGTACTTC. Residues: CASAEGQKNIQYF.

V is TRBV4-1 and J is TRBJ2-3, with 8 bases identical to TRBD1. Germline assignment: CDR1 MGHRA and CDR2 YSYEKL. The CDR3 totals 17 residues. Germline trimming cut 6 bases from V and 5 bases from J; bases unmatched to any gene: 16. The CDR3 region is CASRRLSGGLKGDTQYF. CDR3 DNA: TGCGCCAGCAGGCGCCTTTCAGGGGGCTTGAAAGGAGATACGCAGTATTTT.

A few counts support this clone. One end of the junction varies from germline; a read error may be responsible. V gene TRBV5-1 combines with J gene TRBJ2-5; D is uncertain. From germline, CDR1 is SGHRS and CDR2 YFSETQ. The CDR3 is 15 amino acids. This chain's CDR3 is CASSLAGRQEETQYF. The CDR3 coding sequence is TGCGCCAGCAGTTTGGCTGGACGGCAAGAAGAGACCCAGTACTTC.

This sequence joins TRBV27 and TRBJ1-2, with 8 bases that match TRBD1. J was trimmed by 5 bases and V by 6 bases; bases with no gene match: 11. CDR3 size: 15 residues. Germline V CDR1 and CDR2: MNHEY, SMNVEV (reference sequence). The CDR3 protein is CASRKGGQGYYGYTF. The CDR3 region has the DNA TGTGCCAGCAGGAAAGGTGGACAGGGCTATTATGGCTACACCTTC.

The chain has TRBV9 and TRBJ1-4, with a possible D match to TRBD1 (6 bases). The germline V and J ends were trimmed by 3 bases and 7 bases, with 19 bases remaining between them. CDR3 size: 16 residues. Germline loops: CDR1 SGDLS, CDR2 YYNGEE. CDR3 bases: TGTGCCAGCAGCGCGGGGATGGGGCAGGGGACTGAAAAACTGTTTTTT. Residues: CASSAGMGQGTEKLFF.

This clone was recorded a few times. The rearrangement links TRBV4-1 to TRBJ1-4, with D unclear. CDR1 and CDR2 (germline): MGHRA, YSYEKL. CDR3 length equals 16 residues. Trimming removed 0 bases from V and 8 bases from J, with 16 bases in between. The chain's CDR3 is CASSQEGGLPREKLFF. The CDR3 DNA reads as TGCGCCAGCAGCCAAGAGGGAGGCCTCCCCCGGGAAAAACTGTTTTTT.

The V and J genes are TRBV10-3 and TRBJ1-2, with a possible D match to TRBD1 (6 bases). The CDR3 spans 15 residues. Trimming removed 3 bases from V and 4 bases from J, with 15 bases in between. Germline V lookup: CDR1 ENHRY, CDR2 SYGVKD. CDR3 sequence reads: CAISDQTGQTYGYTF. CDR3 bases: TGTGCCATCAGTGATCAGACAGGCCAGACCTATGGCTACACCTTC.